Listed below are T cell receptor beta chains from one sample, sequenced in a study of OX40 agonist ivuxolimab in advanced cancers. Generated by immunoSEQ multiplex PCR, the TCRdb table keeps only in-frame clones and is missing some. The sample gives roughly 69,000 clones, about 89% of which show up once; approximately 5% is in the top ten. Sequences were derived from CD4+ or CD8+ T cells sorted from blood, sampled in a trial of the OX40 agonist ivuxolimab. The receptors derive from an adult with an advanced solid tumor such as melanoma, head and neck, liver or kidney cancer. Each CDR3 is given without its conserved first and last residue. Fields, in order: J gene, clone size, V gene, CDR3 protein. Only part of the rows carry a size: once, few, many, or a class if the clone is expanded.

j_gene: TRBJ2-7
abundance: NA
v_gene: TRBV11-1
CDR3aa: ASSLDQHHYEQY

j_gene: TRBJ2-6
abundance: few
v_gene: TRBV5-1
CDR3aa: ASSFRSGPYSGANVLT

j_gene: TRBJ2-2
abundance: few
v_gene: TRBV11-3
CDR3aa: ASSLSGHGELF

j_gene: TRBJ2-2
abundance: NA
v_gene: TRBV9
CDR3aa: ASSVASNSGLTGELF

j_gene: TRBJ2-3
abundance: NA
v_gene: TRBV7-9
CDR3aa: ASSLDGLSTDTQY

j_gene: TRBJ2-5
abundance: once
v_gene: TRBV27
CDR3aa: ASKIRGPSGRVKGETQY

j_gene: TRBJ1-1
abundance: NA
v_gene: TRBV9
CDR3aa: ASSVGGWDTEAF

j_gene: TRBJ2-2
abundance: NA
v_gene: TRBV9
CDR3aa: ASSGRRWGTGELF

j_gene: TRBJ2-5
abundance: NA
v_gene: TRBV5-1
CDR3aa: ASSVDALQETQY

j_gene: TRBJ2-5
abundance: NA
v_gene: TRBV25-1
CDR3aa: ATQSERGGFQETQY

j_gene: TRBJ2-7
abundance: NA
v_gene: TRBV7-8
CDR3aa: ASSFSGYEQY

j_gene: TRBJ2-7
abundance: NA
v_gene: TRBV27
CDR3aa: ASSLLAGDGYEQY

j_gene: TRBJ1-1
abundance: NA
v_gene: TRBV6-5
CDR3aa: ASSSGGFRDEAF

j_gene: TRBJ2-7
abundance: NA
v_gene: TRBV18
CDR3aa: ASSPPTGNSPYEQY

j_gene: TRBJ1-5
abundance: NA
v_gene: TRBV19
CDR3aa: ASSIVLGQGANQPQH

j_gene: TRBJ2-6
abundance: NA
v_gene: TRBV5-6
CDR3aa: ASSTASTGANVLT

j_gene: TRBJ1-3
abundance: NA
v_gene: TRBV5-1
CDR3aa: ASSPGGTTGNTIY

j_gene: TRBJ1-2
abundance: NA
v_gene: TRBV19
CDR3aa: ASSSRQGPVDGYT

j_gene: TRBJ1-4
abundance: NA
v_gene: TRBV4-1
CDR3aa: ASSQGGRRGEKLF

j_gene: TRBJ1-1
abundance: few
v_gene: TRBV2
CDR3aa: ASSDVNTEAF

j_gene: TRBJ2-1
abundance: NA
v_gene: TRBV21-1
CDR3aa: ASSWAGRTMGEQF

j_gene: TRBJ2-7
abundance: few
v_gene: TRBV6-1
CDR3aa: ASSEGTASTYEQY

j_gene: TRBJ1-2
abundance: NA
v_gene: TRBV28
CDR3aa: ASSLLLGGAGYT

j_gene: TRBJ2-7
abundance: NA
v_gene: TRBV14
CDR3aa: ASSQWPGRYEQY

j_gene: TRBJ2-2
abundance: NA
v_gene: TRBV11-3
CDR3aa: ASSPVGVGELF

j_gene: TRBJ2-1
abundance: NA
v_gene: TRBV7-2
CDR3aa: ASSLEGRSSYNEQF

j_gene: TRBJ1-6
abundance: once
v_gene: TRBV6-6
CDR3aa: ASSSGGSYNSPLH